Each of the 8 T cell receptor beta chains below was sequenced from the same sample in a study of blood T cell repertoires in COVID-19. TCRdb's table, derived via immunoSEQ multiplex PCR, lists solely in-frame clones and lacks some. The data show approximately 97,000 clones, with around nine tenths seen just once and approximately 2% held by the top ten. Material for sequencing was peripheral blood. These receptors all come from a woman aged 45-60 years with COVID-19, enrolled during active disease.

This chain links TRBV7-9 with TRBJ1-3; the match to TRBD1 covers 9 bases. The CDR3 contains 18 residues. Germline values: CDR1 SEHNR, CDR2 FQNEAQ (reference sequence). V lost 4 bases to trimming and J lost 3 bases; unmatched junction nucleotides: 13. The CDR3 DNA reads as TGTGCCAGCAGCTCGAGCTCCGGGACAGGGTTTTTTGGAAACACCATATATTTT. As protein: CASSSSSGTGFFGNTIYF.

The V and J genes are TRBV4-3 and TRBJ2-5; tentative D call: TRBD2 (5 bases). With 3 bases removed from V and 2 bases from J, the gap between germline ends came to 13 bases. This CDR3 has 15 amino acids. The V gene's germline CDR1 is LGHNA and CDR2 YSLEER. Written as DNA, the CDR3 is TGCGCCAGCAGCCACGAACCGTCGGGGCAAGAGACCCAGTACTTC. It translates to CASSHEPSGQETQYF.

The V gene is TRBV28, the J gene TRBJ2-3; 7 nucleotides match TRBD2. The CDR3 extends over 14 amino acids. Trimming cost V 3 bases and J 1 base; bases outside gene matches: 1. CDR1 MDHEN and CDR2 SYDVKM come from the germline V gene. The CDR3, as DNA: TGTGCCAGCAGTTTTGGGGGGGGCACAGATACGCAGTATTTT. It encodes CASSFGGGTDTQYF.

This clone was counted a few times. This rearrangement joins TRBV10-1 to TRBJ2-3; the D is unclear. Deletions cut 6 bases from V and 6 bases from J, with 13 bases between. The CDR3 consists of 13 residues. CDR1 WNHNN and CDR2 SYGVQD come from the germline V gene (reference sequence). CDR3 DNA sequence: TGCGCCAGCAGCGTTACCGTCAGGGATACGCAGTATTTT. Amino acid sequence: CASSVTVRDTQYF.

This sequence joins TRBV19 and TRBJ2-2, with 9 nucleotides matching TRBD1. The CDR3 totals 13 residues. V dropped 6 bases and J dropped 6; count of bases not matched to a gene: 2. The V gene's germline CDR1 is LNHDA and CDR2 SQIVND (reference sequence). In DNA, the CDR3 is TGTGCCAGTAGCCGACAGGGGGCCGGGGAGCTGTTTTTT. Translated: CASSRQGAGELFF.

The CDR3 region is CATGYTDSTSRPQHF. The CDR3, as DNA: TGTGCCACCGGCTATACGGACAGTACCTCAAGGCCCCAGCATTTT. V usage is TRBV19 and J usage is TRBJ1-5; D might be TRBD1 (6 bases). CDR1 and CDR2 (germline): LNHDA, SQIVND (reference sequence). Trimming pared 10 bases from V and 9 bases from J, leaving 25 bases between. This CDR3 is built from 15 residues. Drawing the rest from reference TRBV19 and TRBJ1-5, the complete variable domain is DGGITQSPKYLFRKEGQNVTLSCEQNLNHDAMYWYRQDPGQGLRLIYYSQIVNDFQKGDIAEGYSVSREKKESFPLTVTSAQKNPTAFYLCATGYTDSTSRPQHFGDGTRLSIL.

The gene calls are TRBV6-6 and TRBJ1-2; 9 bases line up with TRBD1. Trimming removed 7 bases from V and 8 bases from J; junction bases left unmatched: 5. CDR1 and CDR2 (germline): MNHNY, SVGAGI (reference sequence). The CDR3 loop spans 12 amino acids. The CDR3 protein is CASNTGGQGYTF. DNA of the CDR3: TGTGCCAGCAACACAGGGGGCCAGGGCTACACCTTC.

This sequence joins TRBV29-1 and TRBJ1-4; possible D gene TRBD1, 5 bases. CDR1 is SQVTM, CDR2 ANQGSEA, per germline. The CDR3 runs 17 residues. V was clipped by 5 bases and J by 8 bases, with 27 bases between them. In DNA, the CDR3 is TGCAGCGTTCTACACTCCCATTCCGGCCACCGGGGGGAAAAACTGTTTTTT. This codes for CSVLHSHSGHRGEKLFF.